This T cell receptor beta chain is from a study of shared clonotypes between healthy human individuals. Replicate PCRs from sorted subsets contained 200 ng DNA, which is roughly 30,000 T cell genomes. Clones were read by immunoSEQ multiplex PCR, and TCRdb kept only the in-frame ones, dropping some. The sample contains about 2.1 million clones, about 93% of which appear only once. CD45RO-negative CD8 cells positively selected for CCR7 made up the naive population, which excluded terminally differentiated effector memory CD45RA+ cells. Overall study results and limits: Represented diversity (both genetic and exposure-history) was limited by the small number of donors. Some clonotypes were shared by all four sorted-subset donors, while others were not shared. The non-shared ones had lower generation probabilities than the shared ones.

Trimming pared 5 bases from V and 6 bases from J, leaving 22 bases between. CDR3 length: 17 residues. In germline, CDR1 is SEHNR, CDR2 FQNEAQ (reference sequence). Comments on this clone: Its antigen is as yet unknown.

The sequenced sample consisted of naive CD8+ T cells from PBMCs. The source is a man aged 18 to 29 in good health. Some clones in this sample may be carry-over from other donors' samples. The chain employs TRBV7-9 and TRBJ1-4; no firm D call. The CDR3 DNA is TGTGCCAGCAGCGGTCCCCACACGAGGAGAGGTGATGAAAAACTGTTTTTT. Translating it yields CASSGPHTRRGDEKLFF. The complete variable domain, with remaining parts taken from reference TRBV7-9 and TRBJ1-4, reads DTGVSQNPRHKITKRGQNVTFRCDPISEHNRLYWYRQTLGQGPEFLTYFQNEAQLEKSRLLSDRFSAERPKGSFSTLEIQRTEQGDSAMYLCASSGPHTRRGDEKLFFGSGTQLSVL.